This T cell receptor (beta chain) stems from a study of cytomegalovirus exposure and HLA in healthy donors. Across the study: As an earlier analysis found, some 170 million T cells yielded around 110 million unique TCR beta sequences.

PCR involved 60 Vbeta and 13 Jbeta primers. TCRdb keeps only in-frame clones here, not all; method: immunoSEQ multiplex PCR. The repertoire holds over 130,000 clones, with 61% as singletons. Overall study results and limits: There was a cluster of highly shared sequence variants that was likely a sequencing artifact. It was taken for granted in presence/absence analyses that sequencing depth across donors was roughly uniform. Some V segments, including TRBV6-2 and TRBV6-3, were excluded as indistinguishable.

CDR1 and CDR2 (germline): SQVTM, ANQGSEA. The CDR3 sequence is 13 residues long. Between the trimmed V and J ends, which lost 8 bases and 5 bases, there was a span of 18 bases. Details on this clone: Antigen: not known.

The chain combines TRBV29-1 with TRBJ1-1, with D possibly being TRBD1 (6 bases). This sequence originates from a male donor in good health and CMV-seronegative. Input material: PBMCs. For the CDR3, the DNA is TGCAGCACGGGGGGGGGCCTGGGAACTGAAGCTTTCTTT. Residues: CSTGGGLGTEAFF.